A selection of T cell receptor beta chains follows, all from one sample in a study of regulatory T cells in long-lasting Graves disease. TCRdb processed the multiplex PCR reads anew with MiXCR; each CDR3 protein has one entry. The data hold approximately 400,000 distinct CDR3 sequences, with roughly 20% observed a single time. Sequences were derived from peripheral blood mononuclear cells (PBMCs), sampled when the disease was refractory, from a patient treated with antithyroid drugs. The receptors were sampled from a woman in her thirties or forties with Graves disease. Both conserved end residues are part of each CDR3. The order of the fields is clone size, D gene, V gene, J gene, CDR3 protein, CDR3 DNA. The D gene is left open where the match is weak. Not all rows give a size; the values are once, few, many and, for expanded clones, a class.

NA	TRBD1	TRBV6-1	TRBJ2-2	CASSADRGINGELFF	TGTGCCAGCAGCGCAGACAGGGGGATCAACGGGGAGCTGTTTTTT
many	NA	TRBV2	TRBJ1-3	CASSEVGGWGSSGNTIYF	TGTGCCAGCAGTGAAGTAGGGGGATGGGGCAGCTCTGGAAACACCATATATTTT
few	NA	TRBV19	TRBJ2-2	CASKTRAGELFF	TGTGCCAGTAAGACGAGGGCCGGGGAGCTGTTTTTT
many	TRBD1	TRBV10-1	TRBJ2-5	CAREDRKETQYF	TGCGCCAGGGAGGACAGGAAAGAGACCCAGTACTTC
few	NA	TRBV6-1	TRBJ2-1	CAITAGHSYNEQFF	TGTGCCATCACAGCGGGTCACTCCTACAATGAGCAGTTCTTC
NA	NA	TRBV6-1	TRBJ1-2	CASSGIGGGYTF	TGTGCCAGCAGCGGGATAGGCGGGGGCTACACCTTC
NA	NA	TRBV6-5	TRBJ2-2	CASSYPSVEASNTGELFF	TGTGCCAGCAGTTACCCTTCCGTTGAGGCCTCGAACACCGGGGAGCTGTTTTTT
NA	NA	TRBV20-1	TRBJ1-1	CSASPGTSPEAFF	TGCAGTGCTAGTCCAGGGACCAGTCCTGAAGCTTTCTTT
NA	TRBD2	TRBV6-1	TRBJ2-7	CASSEPGLAGGPGEQYF	TGTGCCAGCAGTGAACCCGGACTAGCGGGAGGGCCCGGCGAGCAGTACTTC
NA	NA	TRBV7-2	TRBJ2-3	CASSLYLSTDTQYF	TGTGCCAGCAGCTTATATCTCAGCACAGATACGCAGTATTTT
many	TRBD2	TRBV6-1	TRBJ2-5	CASSEPVRTSGREETQYF	TGTGCCAGCAGTGAACCCGTGAGGACTAGCGGGAGGGAAGAGACCCAGTACTTC
many	NA	TRBV28	TRBJ1-3	CASSFPGGNTIYF	TGTGCCAGCAGTTTTCCCGGAGGAAACACCATATATTTT
many	NA	TRBV3-1	TRBJ1-6	CASSISNSPLHF	TGTGCCAGCAGCATCAGTAATTCACCCCTCCACTTT
NA	NA	TRBV28	TRBJ2-6	CASSRSHSGANVLTF	TGTGCCAGCAGCCGCTCTCACTCTGGGGCCAACGTCCTGACTTTC
NA	TRBD1	TRBV20-1	TRBJ2-7	CSARSGVDRDYEQYF	TGCAGTGCTAGAAGTGGGGTGGACAGGGACTACGAGCAGTACTTC
many	TRBD2	TRBV28	TRBJ2-2	CASSLVSSGRTGELFF	TGTGCCAGCAGTTTGGTATCGAGCGGGAGGACCGGGGAGCTGTTTTTT
many	NA	TRBV15	TRBJ2-2	CATSTVDYTGELFF	TGTGCCACCAGCACCGTCGACTACACCGGGGAGCTGTTTTTT
few	NA	TRBV19	TRBJ1-1	CASITGSLNTEAFF	TGTGCCAGTATTACAGGAAGCTTGAACACTGAAGCTTTCTTT
NA	TRBD1	TRBV29-1	TRBJ2-7	CSVRDRDTYEQYF	TGCAGCGTCCGGGACAGGGACACCTACGAGCAGTACTTC
NA	TRBD1	TRBV2	TRBJ2-7	CASSETGTGATYEQYF	TGTGCCAGCAGTGAAACCGGGACAGGGGCAACCTACGAGCAGTACTTC
few	TRBD1	TRBV18	TRBJ2-5	CASSSYDRDGETQYF	TGTGCCAGCTCATCCTACGACAGGGATGGGGAGACCCAGTACTTC
many	NA	TRBV28	TRBJ2-4	CASSLLGRRDKNIQYF	TGTGCCAGCAGTTTACTGGGACGACGAGATAAAAACATTCAGTACTTC
NA	NA	TRBV6-5	TRBJ2-2	CASSYPLNTGELFF	TGTGCCAGCAGTTACCCCTTAAACACCGGGGAGCTGTTTTTT
many	NA	TRBV28	TRBJ2-7	CASRDGAAVQYF	TGTGCCAGCAGGGACGGGGCTGCGGTGCAGTACTTC
NA	TRBD1	TRBV5-1	TRBJ1-1	CASSLGSVRGTEAFF	TGCGCCAGCAGCCTGGGGTCTGTCAGGGGGACTGAAGCTTTCTTT
NA	NA	TRBV3-1	TRBJ2-5	CASSQRERETQYF	TGTGCCAGCAGCCAAAGAGAACGAGAGACCCAGTACTTC